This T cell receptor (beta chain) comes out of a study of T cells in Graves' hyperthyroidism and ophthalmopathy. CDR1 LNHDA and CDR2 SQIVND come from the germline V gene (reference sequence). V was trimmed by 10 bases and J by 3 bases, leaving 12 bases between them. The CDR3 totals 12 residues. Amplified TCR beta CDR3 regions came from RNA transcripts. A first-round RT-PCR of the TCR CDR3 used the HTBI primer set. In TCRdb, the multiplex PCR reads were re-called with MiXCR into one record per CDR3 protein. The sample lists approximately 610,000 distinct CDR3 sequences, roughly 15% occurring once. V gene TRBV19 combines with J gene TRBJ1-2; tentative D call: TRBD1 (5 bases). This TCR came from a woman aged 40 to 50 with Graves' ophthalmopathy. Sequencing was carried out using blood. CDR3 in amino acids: CATHPGHYGYTF. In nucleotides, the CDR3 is TGTGCCACCCACCCGGGACACTATGGCTACACCTTC.